This T cell receptor (beta chain) was identified in a study of cytomegalovirus exposure and HLA in healthy donors. Study-wide results and caveats: A later look showed TCR association rates differing by HLA locus, highest for DRB1 and lowest for HLA-C. In a later analysis, common viral pathogens appeared linked to several of the most significant clusters. CMV serostatus stood as the only immune exposure information on hand.

The CDR3 covers 16 residues. The V segment lost 1 base and the J segment 1 base; nucleotides outside the gene matches: 4. Germline V gene lookup returns CDR1 MNHNS and CDR2 SASEGT. The study ran its PCR with 60 Vbeta and 13 Jbeta primers. TCRdb keeps only in-frame clones here, not all; method: immunoSEQ multiplex PCR. This sample has 100,000 to 140,000 clones, with around 77% found just once. About this clone itself: What it binds is unknown.

What was sequenced was PBMCs. This clonotype originated in a man aged 18 to 30 in good health and CMV-seronegative. The chain couples TRBV6-1 to TRBJ2-3; 8 nucleotides match TRBD2. The CDR3 region is CASSEVGTSGTDTQYF. For the CDR3, the DNA is TGTGCCAGCAGTGAAGTGGGGACTAGTGGCACAGATACGCAGTATTTT.